This T cell receptor (beta chain) appears in the sequencing data of a study of cytomegalovirus exposure and HLA in healthy donors. This clone was detected once. The antigen is unknown. PCR primers comprised 60 Vbeta and 13 Jbeta primers. TCRdb's table, derived via immunoSEQ multiplex PCR, lists solely in-frame clones and lacks some. Of more than 85,000 clones listed, more than 60% are singletons. Among the donors, all were healthy bone marrow donors. Donors sampled were nominally healthy, though unrecorded immune exposures were likely. Germline V gene data show CDR1 as SGDLS and CDR2 as YYNGEE. Trimming removed 0 bases from V and 9 bases from J; junction bases left unmatched: 2. This CDR3 is 13 amino acids long. Findings and caveats of the study: Reportedly, TCR beta sequences accurately predicted HLA-A and HLA-B alleles in most subjects. A prior analysis recorded that most TCR beta V segments were productive about 87% or about 30% of the time.

This sequence joins TRBV9 and TRBJ2-7; 11 bases map to TRBD1. The sequence derives from a man aged 25 to 40 in good health and CMV-seronegative. The sequencing sample was made of PBMCs. CDR3 amino acids: CASSVGGQGGQYF. The CDR3 nucleotides are TGTGCCAGCAGCGTAGGGGGACAGGGGGGGCAGTACTTC.